The rows below give T cell receptor beta chains drawn from one sample of a study of cytomegalovirus exposure and HLA in healthy donors. Generated by immunoSEQ multiplex PCR, the TCRdb table keeps only in-frame clones and is missing some. The table lists 29,000 or so clones, 62% of them singletons, with 42% in the top ten. Sequencing was done on a sample of PBMCs. All receptors derive from a male donor in good health and CMV-seropositive. CDR3s include the opening cysteine and the closing phenylalanine or tryptophan. Fields, in order: D gene, clone size, J gene, V gene, CDR3 DNA, CDR3 protein. D genes are given only for firm matches. Size tells how often a clone was seen (once, few, many) or the class of an expanded clone, and some rows leave it out.

TRBD1	few	TRBJ1-1	TRBV5-1	TGCGCCAGCGGACAGGGGACCACTGAAGCTTTCTTT	CASGQGTTEAFF
-	-	TRBJ1-5	TRBV19	TGTGCCAGTAGTATAGATAAACACCCACAGGGCGGTGATCAGCCCCAGCATTTT	CASSIDKHPQGGDQPQHF
-	-	TRBJ2-5	TRBV19	TGTGCCAGTACCCCGGGTCCCCAAGAGACCCAGTACTTC	CASTPGPQETQYF
TRBD1	once	TRBJ1-2	TRBV6-5	TGTGCCAGCAGCTCCGGACAGGGGGCGATGGGCTACACCTTC	CASSSGQGAMGYTF
TRBD1	-	TRBJ1-3	TRBV12-5	TGTGCTAGTGGTCCCGGACAGGGGAGGTATCCTGGAAACACCATATATTTT	CASGPGQGRYPGNTIYF
TRBD2	-	TRBJ2-3	TRBV7-8	TGTGCCAGCAGCCTACGACTAGCGGGGGGCCAGGGAGATACGCAGTATTTT	CASSLRLAGGQGDTQYF
-	once	TRBJ1-5	TRBV7-2	TGTGCCAGCAGCCCGGAGACAGTCTGGGGCAATCAGCCCCAGCATTTT	CASSPETVWGNQPQHF
TRBD1	once	TRBJ2-5	TRBV30	TGTGCCTGGAGTGTACTGGGACAGGGTTACGAGACCCAGTACTTC	CAWSVLGQGYETQYF
-	few	TRBJ1-4	TRBV4-1	TGCGCCAGCAGCCAAGCGCGCGGCAGCCAAGGGGCGACTAATGAAAAACTGTTTTTT	CASSQARGSQGATNEKLFF
-	-	TRBJ1-2	TRBV19	TGTGCCAGTAGTATAATCACCAGGGCGCATGGCTACACCTTC	CASSIITRAHGYTF
-	-	TRBJ1-1	TRBV4-1	TGCGCCAGCAGCTACCGGGGTTCAAACACTGAAGCTTTCTTT	CASSYRGSNTEAFF
TRBD1	-	TRBJ1-5	TRBV19	TGTGCCAGTAGTACCACCGGGACAGGGAGCAATCAGCCCCAGCATTTT	CASSTTGTGSNQPQHF
TRBD1	-	TRBJ2-7	TRBV18	TGTGCCAGCTCAAGGGACAGGGGGCTCTACGAGCAGTACTTC	CASSRDRGLYEQYF
-	few	TRBJ1-2	TRBV5-4	TGTGCCAGCAGCTTTTGGAGGGGAAGGGGAGCTAACTATGGCTACACCTTC	CASSFWRGRGANYGYTF
-	-	TRBJ1-2	TRBV30	TGTGCCTGGAGTGTACGGGGAAGGGCTAACTATGGCTACACCTTC	CAWSVRGRANYGYTF
-	few	TRBJ2-7	TRBV6-1	TGTGCCAGTCAGGCAGGGCTCTCCTACGAGCAGTACTTC	CASQAGLSYEQYF
-	few	TRBJ1-3	TRBV7-8	TGTGCCAGCAGCTTACGGACTGGGTCTGGAAACACCATATATTTT	CASSLRTGSGNTIYF
-	once	TRBJ2-7	TRBV7-9	TGTGCCAGCGAAGAGCAGGGATACTACGAGCAGTACTTC	CASEEQGYYEQYF
-	-	TRBJ2-1	TRBV5-1	TGCGCCAGCAGCTTCGAGGATGAGCAGTTCTTC	CASSFEDEQFF
TRBD1	-	TRBJ1-4	TRBV19	TGTGCCAGTACCGACAGGGGTGCAACTAATGAAAAACTGTTTTTT	CASTDRGATNEKLFF
TRBD1	-	TRBJ2-7	TRBV6-1	TGTGCCAGCAGGATCAGGGGGCGCAGCGCCGAGCAGTACTTC	CASRIRGRSAEQYF
TRBD2	-	TRBJ2-3	TRBV2	TGTGCCAGCAGTGACCCCCGACTAGCGGGGGGTGTGGATACGCAGTATTTT	CASSDPRLAGGVDTQYF
-	-	TRBJ2-5	TRBV23-1	TGCGCCAGCAGTCCCCGGACAGAAGAGACCCAGTACTTC	CASSPRTEETQYF
-	-	TRBJ1-1	TRBV7-9	TGTGCCAGCAGCTCCCCGGAGGGCGGGGGGCACACTGAAGCTTTCTTT	CASSSPEGGGHTEAFF
-	-	TRBJ2-3	TRBV27	TGTGCCAGCAGTTGGAAGGGGTTAGCAGATACGCAGTATTTT	CASSWKGLADTQYF
-	-	TRBJ1-2	TRBV6-1	TGTGCCAGCAGTCAGCTCGGGAATGGCTACACCTTC	CASSQLGNGYTF
-	-	TRBJ1-1	TRBV6-5	TGTGCCAGCAGTTACTCGCCAGGGAACACTGAAGCTTTCTTT	CASSYSPGNTEAFF
-	few	TRBJ1-2	TRBV15	TGTGCCACCAGCAGTGGTTACAGCTATGGCTACACCTTC	CATSSGYSYGYTF
TRBD1	-	TRBJ2-7	TRBV6-1	TGTGCCAGCAGTGAAGTAGGGACAGGGTCCTACGAGCAGTACTTC	CASSEVGTGSYEQYF
TRBD1	-	TRBJ2-3	TRBV5-5	TGTGCCAGCAGCGGACCGACAGGGGAGTCGGCAGATACGCAGTATTTT	CASSGPTGESADTQYF
-	few	TRBJ1-1	TRBV9	TGTGCCAGCAGCGTAGTAGGTGCAGGGGTCACTGAAGCTTTCTTT	CASSVVGAGVTEAFF
TRBD1	-	TRBJ1-5	TRBV6-1	TGTGCCAGCAGGGACCAAGGGGGCTTGTATCAGCCCCAGCATTTT	CASRDQGGLYQPQHF
-	few	TRBJ1-2	TRBV5-6	TGTGCCAGCAGTTTCTGGAGGACAGTATTCGTCTATGGCTACACCTTC	CASSFWRTVFVYGYTF
-	-	TRBJ1-5	TRBV6-5	TGTGCCAGCAGTTACTCGGTCAGTTTGAGCAATCAGCCCCAGCATTTT	CASSYSVSLSNQPQHF
-	-	TRBJ1-4	TRBV5-8	TGTGCCAGCAGCTTGGGTTTTCTGTCGACTCCAGGGGAAAAACTGTTTTTT	CASSLGFLSTPGEKLFF
TRBD2	few	TRBJ2-3	TRBV6-1	TGTGCCAGCAGTGAAGAGCGGGGGGGCACAGATACGCAGTATTTT	CASSEERGGTDTQYF
-	-	TRBJ2-7	TRBV6-1	TGTGCCAGCAGTGTCACAGTGAACTACGAGCAGTACTTC	CASSVTVNYEQYF
-	-	TRBJ2-2	TRBV2	TGTGCCAGCAGTGACAGGGTCACCGGGGAGCTGTTTTTT	CASSDRVTGELFF
TRBD1	-	TRBJ1-2	TRBV5-1	TGCGCCAGCAGCTCGACAGGGGGGTATGGCTACACCTTC	CASSSTGGYGYTF
TRBD2	-	TRBJ2-5	TRBV7-9	TGTTCCAGCAGCGGCCAGACTAGCGGGAGAGGCGAGACCCAGTACTTC	CSSSGQTSGRGETQYF
-	-	TRBJ2-2	TRBV28	TGTGCCAGCAAGAAACAGTCCACCGGGGAGCTGTTTTTT	CASKKQSTGELFF
-	-	TRBJ1-1	TRBV10-3	TGTGCCATCAGTTCACAGGGAGTGAACACTGAAGCTTTCTTT	CAISSQGVNTEAFF
-	few	TRBJ1-5	TRBV19	TGTGCCAGTAGTATAGGGCCCAGGGGCCTTAGCAATCAGCCCCAGCATTTT	CASSIGPRGLSNQPQHF